The entry that follows covers one T cell receptor beta chain sequence. Antigen: not known. The data originate from a study of CD8 T cells in Susac syndrome. Sequencing of TCR beta covered CD8+ and CD4+ T cells obtained from blood. TEMRA cells underwent FACS enrichment and CD8+ and CD4+ T cells underwent negative isolation. The CDR3 has 15 amino acids. The V end lost 7 bases, the J end lost 4 bases, and 19 bases lay between the germline ends. Germline lookup yields CDR1 SEHNR and CDR2 FQNEAQ (reference sequence). Whole-study results and caveats: The study acknowledged a relatively small number of individuals in its TCR sequencing and HLA analysis.

RNA was extracted with the RNeasy kit, and a quantity of 0.5 to 1 ug was reverse transcribed using random hexamers. Coverage of TCR beta CDR3 amplification by immunoSEQ multiplex PCR extended to 54 Vbeta and 13 Jbeta. Each CDR3 protein is one row after TCRdb ran MiXCR on the immunoSEQ multiplex PCR reads. This sample has about 280,000 distinct CDR3 sequences, with around 84% found just once. The sequencing input was CD8+ T cells from PBMCs. This receptor was identified in a human donor with multiple sclerosis. The genes are TRBV7-9 and TRBJ2-5; either TRBD1 or TRBD2 may supply D (6 bases each). The CDR3 region is CASIRRGGSLETQYF. DNA of the CDR3: TGTGCCAGCATCCGCCGAGGGGGGAGTTTAGAGACCCAGTACTTC.